This T cell receptor beta chain appears in the sequencing data of a study of CD8+ T cells in alopecia areata. Study background: Treatment ran 6 to 18 months, with 6 months of follow-up afterward.

RNA extraction was followed by reverse transcription into cDNA, which acted as the sequencing template. The protocol was immunoSEQ multiplex PCR, while the TCRdb copy is restricted to in-frame clones and leaves out a portion. The sample has about 140,000 clones, roughly half seen once. Both CD4+ and CD8+ T cells were separated by sorting PBMCs. This clonotype was obtained from a human donor with alopecia areata. The sequenced sample was CD4+ T cells sorted from blood, obtained at week 0.

The CDR3 loop reads CASSQGATGGGTDTQYF. CDR3 bases: TGCGCCAGCAGCCAAGGCGCGACAGGGGGTGGCACAGATACGCAGTATTTT. The chain combines TRBV4-1 with TRBJ2-3; the match to TRBD1 covers 9 bases. Trimming removed 1 base from V and 1 base from J; junction bases left unmatched: 6. Germline CDR1 is MGHRA and CDR2 is YSYEKL. The CDR3 runs to 17 residues.